The sequence of this T cell receptor beta chain was determined in a study of OX40 agonist ivuxolimab in advanced cancers. Some background on the complete study: The costimulatory receptor OX40 (CD134) was targeted by ivuxolimab, a fully human IgG2 agonistic monoclonal antibody. Partial responses occurred in three dose-escalation patients: two with cutaneous melanoma and one with hepatocellular carcinoma. Patients were allowed to have had prior anti-PD-1, anti-PD-L1 or anti-CTLA-4 therapy, and approximately 41% of the dose-escalation patients had previously received checkpoint inhibitors. The paper reports the monotherapy dose-escalation portion (N of about 56 patients) of the phase I ivuxolimab trial. In the dose-escalation cohort, 82.7% of patients were male, and the mean age was approximately 60 years, with a range of roughly 20 to 79. Of the 52 patients in dose escalation, around 19 had hepatocellular carcinoma, around 15 had melanoma, 9 had renal cell carcinoma and 9 had head and neck cancer. Intravenous ivuxolimab was administered to patients every 2 weeks at six dose levels: 0.01, 0.1, 0.3, 1.5, 3 and 10 mg/kg. The point of sequencing TCRbeta in the periphery was to test whether ivuxolimab changed TCR sequence diversity and drove clonal T-cell expansion.

Genomic DNA was isolated from the sorted cells so that the TCRbeta CDR3 region could be sequenced. The immunoSEQ Assay was used to sequence the TCRbeta CDR3 regions. Here the immuneACCESS table is served through TCRdb, limited to in-frame sequences with V and J called. Missing clones are a known gap in these copies; in checked studies unresolved V genes cover under half, and the rest lacks a known reason. The sample records about 59,000 clones, around 86% of which are singletons. The ten largest clones add up to around 0.35% of the sample. Patients with a history of autoimmune disease or receiving systemic immunosuppression were excluded from the trial. In every dose cohort, peripheral blood was drawn for TCR sequencing at baseline, cycle 4 day 1, and cycle 7 day 1. The samples were drawn from a first-in-human, open-label, multicenter phase I dose-escalation trial of ivuxolimab. Adults with locally advanced or metastatic melanoma, renal cell carcinoma, hepatocellular carcinoma or head and neck squamous cell carcinoma were enrolled in the trial. CD4+ and CD8+ T cells were sorted separately from peripheral blood before TCR sequencing.

As encoded in the germline V gene, CDR1 is MNHEY while CDR2 is SVGAGI. The CDR3 sequence holds 13 residues, the cysteine and phenylalanine included. The read is trimmed to its CDR3 DNA, 39 bases read in frame from base 1. V drops 2 bases and J drops 1 base, leaving 5 bases in between. A note on this clone: No cognate antigen has been identified for it. No much larger clone is present one base from it, and per-base qualities are unavailable.

Study-wide conclusions, independent of this receptor: At doses of 0.1 to 3.0 mg/kg, clonal expansion of both CD4+ and CD8+ T cells in blood was seen between baseline and week 6. The antigen specificity of the clonally expanded peripheral T cells was not determined. In partial responders in the 0.1-3.0 mg/kg groups, normalized peripheral clonal expansion was found to be among the lowest, especially among CD8+ T cells. Low levels of normalized T-cell clonal expansion were also seen in some nonresponding patients. After ivuxolimab, more expanded clones were found on average in CD8+ T cells than in CD4+ T cells.

This clonotype was sampled from an adult with an advanced solid tumor such as melanoma, head and neck, liver or kidney cancer. The sample in question was CD4+ or CD8+ T cells sorted from blood, obtained in a trial of the OX40 agonist ivuxolimab. The rearrangement combines TRBV6-5 with TRBJ2-5, with the identity of the D gene unclear. CDR3 region: CASSYGAQETQYF. The DNA sequence is given as TGTGCCAGCAGTTACGGTGCCCAAGAGACCCAGTACTTC.